This note documents a single T cell receptor (beta chain) sequence. The CDR3 covers 15 residues. Between the trimmed V and J ends, which lost 1 base and 10 bases, there was a span of 14 bases. The germline gives CDR1 LGHNA, CDR2 YNFKEQ. The sample is drawn from a study of blood T cells in healthy people across ages. The use of a sample-barcoded 5' primer and a J-beta primer mix characterized a second PCR of about 7 to 12 cycles. TCRdb re-called the 5' RACE reads through MiXCR, storing one row per CDR3 protein. The table shows more than 650,000 distinct CDR3 sequences, with approximately 24% occurring only once. The data were also submitted as part of a second study, on T cells of mothers and their children.

The sequence derives from a boy aged 5-17 years in good health. The chain recombines TRBV4-2 with TRBJ1-6; D might be TRBD1 (5 bases). The sample consisted of blood. CDR3 nucleotide sequence: TGTGCCAGCAGCCAAGCAGGGCAGGGCGACTCACCCCTCCACTTT. This translates into CASSQAGQGDSPLHF.